This is a list of T cell receptor beta chains from one sample in a study of cytomegalovirus exposure and HLA in healthy donors. Sequencing was performed with immunoSEQ multiplex PCR; in TCRdb, only in-frame clones are kept and a portion is missing. The sample lists about 95,000 clones, approximately 77% seen once, with 4.9% in the top ten. Sequencing was done on a sample of PBMCs. The receptors stem from a woman aged 35 to 49 in good health and CMV-seronegative. Both conserved end residues are part of each CDR3. A D gene is named only where the DNA matches it firmly. Expanded clones get a size class; other rows say once, few or many, or leave the size out.

D	V	J	size	CDR3	DNA
NA	TRBV30	TRBJ1-1	few	CAWSLGGTEAFF	TGTGCCTGGAGTTTAGGGGGCACTGAAGCTTTCTTT
TRBD1	TRBV5-4	TRBJ1-1	NA	CASSLSGQGTAFF	TGTGCCAGCAGCTTATCTGGACAGGGGACGGCTTTCTTT
NA	TRBV6-6	TRBJ2-7	once	CASGVEGQYF	TGTGCCAGCGGGGTTGAGGGGCAGTACTTC
TRBD1	TRBV7-9	TRBJ2-7	NA	CASSAMDREHYEQYF	TGTGCCAGCAGCGCGATGGACAGGGAGCACTACGAGCAGTACTTC
TRBD1	TRBV25-1	TRBJ1-6	NA	CASSEFAGGYNSPLHF	TGTGCCAGCAGTGAATTCGCAGGGGGATATAATTCACCCCTCCACTTT
NA	TRBV7-6	TRBJ1-5	NA	CASSSQGNQPQHF	TGTGCCAGCAGCTCGCAGGGCAATCAGCCCCAGCATTTT
TRBD1	TRBV5-8	TRBJ1-5	NA	CASRGGQGSNQPQHF	TGTGCCAGCAGGGGAGGACAGGGTAGCAATCAGCCCCAGCATTTT
NA	TRBV4-1	TRBJ1-2	NA	CASSQDGTGTNYGYTF	TGCGCCAGCAGCCAAGATGGTACAGGGACAAACTATGGCTACACCTTC
TRBD1	TRBV15	TRBJ1-3	once	CATSRDSTGPGNTIYF	TGTGCCACCAGCAGAGATTCGACAGGGCCTGGAAACACCATATATTTT
TRBD2	TRBV29-1	TRBJ2-3	NA	CSVSSGYTDTQYF	TGCAGCGTTAGTAGCGGGTACACAGATACGCAGTATTTT
NA	TRBV30	TRBJ2-5	NA	CAWTLLGTQYF	TGTGCCTGGACTTTACTAGGGACCCAGTACTTC
NA	TRBV10-2	TRBJ2-1	NA	CASDRGYNSYNEQFF	TGCGCCAGCGATAGGGGCTACAACTCCTACAATGAGCAGTTCTTC
NA	TRBV5-4	TRBJ1-1	once	CASSLVGVGTEAFF	TGTGCCAGCAGCCTGGTAGGGGTAGGCACTGAAGCTTTCTTT
NA	TRBV11-1	TRBJ2-3	once	CASSRSDYQRDTQYF	TGTGCCAGCAGCCGATCGGACTACCAGCGAGATACGCAGTATTTT
NA	TRBV10-3	TRBJ1-1	few	CAISDTATNTEAFF	TGTGCCATCAGTGATACAGCTACGAACACTGAAGCTTTCTTT
NA	TRBV6-5	TRBJ1-1	NA	CASSRGGAWGEAFF	TGTGCCAGCAGTAGGGGAGGGGCTTGGGGTGAAGCTTTCTTT
NA	TRBV9	TRBJ2-7	NA	CASSVGLGAGQNF	NA
NA	TRBV27	TRBJ1-5	NA	CASSNRAVNQPQHF	TGTGCCAGCAGTAACAGGGCCGTTAATCAGCCCCAGCATTTT
TRBD1	TRBV6-6	TRBJ1-5	NA	CASRTGFGQPQHF	TGTGCCAGCAGGACAGGGTTCGGCCAGCCCCAGCATTTT
NA	TRBV9	TRBJ1-2	few	CASSVDAGTGNYGYTF	TGTGCCAGCAGCGTAGATGCGGGAACCGGGAACTATGGCTACACCTTC
NA	TRBV19	TRBJ2-7	NA	CASSSDRSSYEQYF	TGTGCCAGTAGTTCCGACAGAAGCTCCTACGAGCAGTACTTC